The clone carrying this TCR beta chain was counted a few times. Its target is unknown. The sample holds other DNA sequences that translate to the same CDR3. Trimming removed 0 bases at V and 1 base at J, with 5 bases between. There are 14 residues in the CDR3. CDR1 and CDR2 (germline): MGHRA, YSYEKL. The data were obtained in a study of cytomegalovirus exposure and HLA in healthy donors. Study results and limitations: A few CMV-associated chains proved CMV antigen-specific in vitro. A later analysis reportedly found fewer N-insertions in an Asian-associated ancestry cluster than the approximately 660-donor mean. An apparent linkage of common viral pathogens to several of the most significant clusters emerged in a later analysis.

PCR involved 60 Vbeta and 13 Jbeta primers. The protocol was immunoSEQ multiplex PCR, while the TCRdb copy is restricted to in-frame clones and leaves out a portion. The sample lists more than 200,000 clones, around 70% seen once, with approximately 2.5% in the top ten. The sample was PBMCs. The chain recombines TRBV4-1 with TRBJ2-3; possible D gene TRBD1, 5 bases. This receptor was identified in a man in his forties or fifties in good health and CMV-seropositive. This chain's CDR3 is CASSQEGGTDTQYF. As DNA, the CDR3 is TGCGCCAGCAGCCAAGAAGGGGGCACAGATACGCAGTATTTT.